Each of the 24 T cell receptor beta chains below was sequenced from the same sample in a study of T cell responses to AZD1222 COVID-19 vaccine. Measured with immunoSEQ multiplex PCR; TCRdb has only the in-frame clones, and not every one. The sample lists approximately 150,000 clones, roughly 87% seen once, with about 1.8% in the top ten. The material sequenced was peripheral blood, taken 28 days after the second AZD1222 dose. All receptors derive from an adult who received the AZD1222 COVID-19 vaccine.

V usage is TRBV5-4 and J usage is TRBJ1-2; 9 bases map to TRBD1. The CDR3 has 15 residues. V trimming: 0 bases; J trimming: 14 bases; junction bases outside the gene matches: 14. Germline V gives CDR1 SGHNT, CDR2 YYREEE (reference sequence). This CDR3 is CASSLGSGTGSLWTF. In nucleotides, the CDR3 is TGTGCCAGCAGCTTGGGAAGTGGGACAGGGTCTCTCTGGACCTTC.

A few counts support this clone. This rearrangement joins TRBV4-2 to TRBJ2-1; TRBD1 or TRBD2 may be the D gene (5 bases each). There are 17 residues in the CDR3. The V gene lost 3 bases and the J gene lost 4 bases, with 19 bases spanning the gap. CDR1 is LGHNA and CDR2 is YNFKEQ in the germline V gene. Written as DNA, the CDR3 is TGTGCCAGCAGCCAGGGGGTCTCTAACCAAATTTACAATGAGCAGTTCTTC. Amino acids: CASSQGVSNQIYNEQFF.

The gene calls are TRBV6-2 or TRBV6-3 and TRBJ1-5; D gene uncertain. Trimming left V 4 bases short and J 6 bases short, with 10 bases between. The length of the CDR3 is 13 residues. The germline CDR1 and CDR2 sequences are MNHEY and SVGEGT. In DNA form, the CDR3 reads TGTGCCAGCAGTTTGTGGCTAGGTCAGCCCCAGCATTTT. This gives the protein CASSLWLGQPQHF.

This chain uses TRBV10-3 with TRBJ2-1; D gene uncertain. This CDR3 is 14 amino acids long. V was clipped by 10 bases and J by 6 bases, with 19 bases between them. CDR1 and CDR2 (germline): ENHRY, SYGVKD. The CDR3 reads CATRSFMDVNEQFF. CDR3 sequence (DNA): TGTGCCACCCGGTCTTTTATGGATGTCAATGAGCAGTTCTTC.

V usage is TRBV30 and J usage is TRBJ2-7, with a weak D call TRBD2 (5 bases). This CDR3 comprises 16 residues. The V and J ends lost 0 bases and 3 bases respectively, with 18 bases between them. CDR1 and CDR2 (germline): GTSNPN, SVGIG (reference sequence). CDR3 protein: CAWSVLGRRGIYEQYF. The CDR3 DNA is TGTGCCTGGAGTGTACTGGGCAGAAGAGGGATCTACGAGCAGTACTTC.

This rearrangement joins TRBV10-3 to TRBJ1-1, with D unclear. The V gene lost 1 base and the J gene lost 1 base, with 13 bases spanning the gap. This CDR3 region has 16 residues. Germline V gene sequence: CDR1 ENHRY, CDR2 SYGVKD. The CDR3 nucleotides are TGTGCCATCAGTGAGTTCAGGCATCAACAGAACACTGAAGCTTTCTTT. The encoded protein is CAISEFRHQQNTEAFF.

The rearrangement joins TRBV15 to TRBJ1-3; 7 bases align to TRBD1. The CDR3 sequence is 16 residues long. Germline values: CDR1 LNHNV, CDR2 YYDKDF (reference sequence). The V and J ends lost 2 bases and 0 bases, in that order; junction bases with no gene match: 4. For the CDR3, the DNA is TGTGCCACCAGCAGATTGACAGGGCTCTCTGGAAACACCATATATTTT. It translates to CATSRLTGLSGNTIYF.

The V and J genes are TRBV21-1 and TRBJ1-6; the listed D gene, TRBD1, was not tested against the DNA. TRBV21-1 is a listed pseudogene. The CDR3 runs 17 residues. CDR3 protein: CASSTRQGAGYNSPLHF. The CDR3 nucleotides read TGTGCCAGCAGCACTCGACAGGGAGCCGGATATAATTCACCCCTCCACTTT.

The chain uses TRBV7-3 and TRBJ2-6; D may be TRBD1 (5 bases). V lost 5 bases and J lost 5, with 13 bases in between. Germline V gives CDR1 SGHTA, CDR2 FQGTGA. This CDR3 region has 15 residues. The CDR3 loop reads CASSPQPDRANVLTF. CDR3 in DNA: TGTGCCAGCAGCCCTCAGCCGGACAGGGCCAACGTCCTGACTTTC.

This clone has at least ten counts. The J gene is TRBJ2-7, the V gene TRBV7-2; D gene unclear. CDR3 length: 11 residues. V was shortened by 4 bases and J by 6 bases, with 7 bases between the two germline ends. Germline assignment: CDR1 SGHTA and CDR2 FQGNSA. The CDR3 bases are TGTGCCAGCAGCTCGTTCGGCGAGCAGTACTTC. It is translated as CASSSFGEQYF.

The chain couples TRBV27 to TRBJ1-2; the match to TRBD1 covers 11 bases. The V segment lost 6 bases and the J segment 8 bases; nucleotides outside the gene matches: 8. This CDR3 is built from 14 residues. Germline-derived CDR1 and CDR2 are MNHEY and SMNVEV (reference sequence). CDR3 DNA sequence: TGTGCCAGCAGCCCCGGACAGGGGGCGCTCGGCTACACCTTC. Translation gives CASSPGQGALGYTF.

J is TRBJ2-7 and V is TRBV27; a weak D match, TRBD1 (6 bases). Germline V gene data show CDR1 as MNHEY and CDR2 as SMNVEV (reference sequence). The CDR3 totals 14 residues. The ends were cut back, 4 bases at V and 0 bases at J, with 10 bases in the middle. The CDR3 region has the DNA TGTGCCAGCAGTTGGGACATCTTCTCCTACGAGCAGTACTTC. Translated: CASSWDIFSYEQYF.

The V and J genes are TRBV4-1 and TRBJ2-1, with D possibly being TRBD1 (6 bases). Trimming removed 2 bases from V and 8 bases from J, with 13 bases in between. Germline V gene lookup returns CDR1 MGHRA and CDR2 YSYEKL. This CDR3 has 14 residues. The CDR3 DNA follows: TGCGCCAGCAGCCAACCAGGGGTAGCCGATGAGCAGTTCTTC. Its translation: CASSQPGVADEQFF.

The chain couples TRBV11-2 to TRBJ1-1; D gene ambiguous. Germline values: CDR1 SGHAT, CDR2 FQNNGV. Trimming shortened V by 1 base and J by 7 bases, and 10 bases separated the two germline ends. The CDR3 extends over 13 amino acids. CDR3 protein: CASSLVGVGEAFF. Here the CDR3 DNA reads TGTGCCAGCAGCTTAGTCGGTGTAGGTGAAGCTTTCTTT.

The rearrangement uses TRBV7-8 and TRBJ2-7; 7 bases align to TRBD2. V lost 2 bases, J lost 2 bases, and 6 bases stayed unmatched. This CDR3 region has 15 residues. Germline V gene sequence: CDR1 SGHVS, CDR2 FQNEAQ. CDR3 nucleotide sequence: TGTGCCAGCAGCTTATTTGGCGGGGGAACCTACGAGCAGTACTTC. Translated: CASSLFGGGTYEQYF.

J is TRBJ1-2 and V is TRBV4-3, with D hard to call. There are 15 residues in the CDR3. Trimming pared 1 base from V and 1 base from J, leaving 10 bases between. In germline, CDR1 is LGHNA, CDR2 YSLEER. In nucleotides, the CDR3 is TGCGCCAGCAGCCAAGGGGCCGGGATTAACTATGGCTACACCTTC. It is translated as CASSQGAGINYGYTF.

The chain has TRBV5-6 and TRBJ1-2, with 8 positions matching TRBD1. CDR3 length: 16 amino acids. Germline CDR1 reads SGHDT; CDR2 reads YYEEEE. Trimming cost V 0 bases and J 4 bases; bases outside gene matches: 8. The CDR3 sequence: CASSLARGQGFYGYTF. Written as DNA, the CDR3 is TGTGCCAGCAGCTTGGCCCGTGGACAGGGATTCTATGGCTACACCTTC.

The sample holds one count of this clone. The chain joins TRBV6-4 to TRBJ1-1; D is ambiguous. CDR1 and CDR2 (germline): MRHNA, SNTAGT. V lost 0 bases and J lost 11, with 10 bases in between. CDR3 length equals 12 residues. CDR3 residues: CASSDSNMRAFF. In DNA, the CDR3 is TGTGCCAGCAGTGACTCGAACATGCGGGCTTTCTTT.

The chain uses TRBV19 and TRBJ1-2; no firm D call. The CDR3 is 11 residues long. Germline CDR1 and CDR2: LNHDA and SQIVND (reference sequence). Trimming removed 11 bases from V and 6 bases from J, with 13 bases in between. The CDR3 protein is CAPISWDGYTF. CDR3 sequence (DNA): TGTGCCCCGATCTCCTGGGATGGCTACACCTTC.

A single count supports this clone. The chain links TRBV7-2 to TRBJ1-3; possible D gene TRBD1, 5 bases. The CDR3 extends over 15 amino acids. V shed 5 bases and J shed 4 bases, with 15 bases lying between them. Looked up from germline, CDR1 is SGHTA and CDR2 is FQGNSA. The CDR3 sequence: CASSPRRRGGNTIYF. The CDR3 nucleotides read TGTGCCAGCAGCCCCCGACGGAGGGGAGGAAACACCATATATTTT.

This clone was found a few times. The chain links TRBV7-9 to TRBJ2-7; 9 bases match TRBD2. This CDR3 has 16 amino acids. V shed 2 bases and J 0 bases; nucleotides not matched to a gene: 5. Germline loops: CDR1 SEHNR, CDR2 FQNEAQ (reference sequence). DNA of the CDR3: TGTGCCAGCAGCTTATTAGCGGGAGATAGCTCCTACGAGCAGTACTTC. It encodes CASSLLAGDSSYEQYF.

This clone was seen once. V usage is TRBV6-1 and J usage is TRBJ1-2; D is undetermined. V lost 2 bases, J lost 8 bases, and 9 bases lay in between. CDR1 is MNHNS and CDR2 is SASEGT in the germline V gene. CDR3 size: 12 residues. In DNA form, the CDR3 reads TGTGCCAGCAGTGAATCGGATAGAGGCTACACCTTC. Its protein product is CASSESDRGYTF.

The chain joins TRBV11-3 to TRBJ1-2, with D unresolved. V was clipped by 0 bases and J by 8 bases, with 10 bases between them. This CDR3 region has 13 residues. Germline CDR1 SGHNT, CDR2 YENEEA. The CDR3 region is CASSLDPQTGYTF. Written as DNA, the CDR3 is TGTGCCAGCAGCTTAGATCCTCAGACCGGCTACACCTTC.

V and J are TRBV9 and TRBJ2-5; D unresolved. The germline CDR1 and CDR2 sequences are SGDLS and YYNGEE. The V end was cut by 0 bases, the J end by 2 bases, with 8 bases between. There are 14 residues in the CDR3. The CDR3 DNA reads TGTGCCAGCAGCGTAGGATCCAAACAAGAGACCCAGTACTTC. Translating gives CASSVGSKQETQYF. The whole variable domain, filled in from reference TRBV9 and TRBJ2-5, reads DSGVTQTPKHLITATGQRVTLRCSPRSGDLSVYWYQQSLDQGLQFLIQYYNGEERAKGNILERFSAQQFPDLHSELNLSSLELGDSALYFCASSVGSKQETQYFGPGTRLLVL.